This T cell receptor beta chain emerged from a study of shared clonotypes between healthy human individuals (dated by TCRdb to the early 2020s). Turning to the overall study: Three men and a couple of women, aged 18 to 49 years, made up the cohort. For each donor, three plates each were used for CD4 naive and CD4 memory, two plates were used for CD8 naive, and one plate was used for CD8 memory. Blood TCR repertoires of a handful of healthy adults were deeply sequenced to estimate repertoire size and the extent of clonotype sharing between individuals. Different laboratories and diverse techniques were used to prepare libraries and sequence TCR repertoires, to increase sequencing depth and limit assay-specific biases. Between about 0.85 and 10 billion PBMCs per donor were obtained by leukapheresis. Paper-wide results and their limitations: Naive subsets generally had larger estimated clonotype richness than memory subsets did. Compared with non-shared clonotypes, clonotypes shared by all four sorted-subset donors had higher generation probabilities. Pairwise subsampling led to the expectation that sequencing depth would affect the degree of clonotype sharing among donors. Because the study included only a small number of donors, the genetic and exposure-history diversity represented was limited. Even with the large sequencing depth, rarefaction of the sorted-subset datasets indicated that sequencing was incomplete. When a handful of donors were compared, the shared fraction of clonotypes was around 5% for naive CD4, around 3.5% for naive CD8, 2.3% for memory CD4, and approximately 0.4% for memory CD8. Sampling was restricted to blood, and TCR repertoires in tissue are likely to differ from TCR repertoires in blood.

The donors were healthy, HIV-negative adults who had no recently reported acute infections or vaccinations. Every donor was a Caucasian adult living in Nashville, Tennessee, USA. CD4+ T cells were enriched through magnetic negative selection, after which naive cells were positively selected on CD45RA and the remaining negative fraction served as the memory subset. Blood was collected by leukapheresis, and PBMCs were isolated by Ficoll-Histopaque density gradient centrifugation and then cryopreserved in liquid nitrogen vapor phase. Analytical flow cytometry was used to check the purity and quantity of every magnetically sorted T cell population. Genomic DNA was isolated from each sorted fraction and quantified by UV absorbance on a Nanodrop 2000c. About this clone: The antigen this receptor binds is unknown. The input lacks base qualities; no much larger clone sits a single base away.

TCR CDR3 regions were amplified from genomic DNA by multiplex PCR using the deep immunoSEQ assay. For each cell subset, the extracted genomic DNA was distributed evenly across all wells of several immunoSEQ 96-well plates, and each plate served as one replicate. For sorted subsets, approximately 0.2 ug of genomic DNA, equivalent to roughly 33,000 T cell genomes, went into each replicate PCR. Purified libraries were quantified with a Qubit 3.0 fluorometer, sized on a Bioanalyzer 2100, and re-quantified with the KAPA Library Quantification kit. A separate single-read 150-cycle Illumina NextSeq 550 flow cell was used to sequence each immunoSEQ 96-well plate. Per the source publication's procedure: Because the immunoSEQ output included only junctional sequences and no quality scores, the filtering could not be the same as the filtering used for full-length reads. Sequences were annotated with PyIR, a Python wrapper for IgBLAST v1.9, using IMGT germline references to assign V/J genes and CDR3. Any read was removed if the V/J assignment was weak (E-value above 1e-6), the CDR3 was missing, or the read contained stop codons, out-of-frame junctions, or ambiguous translated residues. A V3J clonotype was defined by an identical inferred V gene, J gene, and CDR3 amino acid sequence. Percentage overlap between repertoires was calculated by dividing the number of shared unique clonotypes by the size of the smaller repertoire. Repertoire richness was assessed with RTK rarefaction, the Chao1 estimator, and Recon v2.1 estimates of unobserved clonotypes. Generation probabilities were computed with OLGA for all TCRbeta clonotypes obtained by the gDNA method from a few donors. The source is immuneACCESS, and TCRdb retained only in-frame sequences with V and J called. Part of the clones is not carried over; for the studies checked, unresolved V genes explain less than half of this, and the remainder is unexplained. From that table come the V and J calls and clone size; the DNA was used to work out D and trimming. Here the sample has 330,000 or so clones; over 65% occur a single time. 10% of the sample comes from the top ten.

The receptor was derived from a man aged 30 to 45 in good health. Sequenced input: memory CD4+ T cells sorted from blood. The cell subset or site label on this specimen signifies: CD45RA-negative fraction.

At the DNA level, the sequence is TGTGCCAGCAGGAATCTAGCGGGAAAAATTTACAATGAGCAGTTCTTC. The translation is CASRNLAGKIYNEQFF. The chain is encoded by TRBV27 joined to TRBJ2-1; TRBD2 lines up with 9 middle nucleotides. The CDR3 sequence holds 16 residues, the cysteine and phenylalanine included. The read is trimmed to its CDR3 DNA, 48 bases read in frame from base 1. Via the germline V gene (reference sequence), CDR1 is MNHEY and CDR2 SMNVEV. For this chain, trimming is 6 bases at the V end and 4 bases at the J end, and the number of junction bases without a gene match is 10.